A few counts support the clone carrying this T cell receptor (beta chain). The record originates from a study of coeliac disease. This CDR3 has 13 residues. CDR1 LNHDA and CDR2 SQIVND come from the germline V gene (reference sequence). Between the trimmed V and J ends, which lost 7 bases and 0 bases, there was a span of 6 bases. Sequencing used immunoSEQ multiplex PCR; TCRdb keeps in-frame clones, though not all of them. The sample has some 4,500 clones, 60% to 65% seen once. The chain recombines TRBV19 with TRBJ2-2; D is uncertain. Sequencing input: lamina propria lymphocytes from the gut. This sequence was found in a woman aged 70-85 years with celiac disease. CDR3: CASTAANTGELFF. The DNA of the CDR3 is TGTGCCAGTACGGCGGCGAACACCGGGGAGCTGTTTTTT.